The 16 T cell receptor beta chains given below trace back to one sample, sequenced in a study of OX40 agonist ivuxolimab in advanced cancers. Generated by immunoSEQ multiplex PCR, the TCRdb table keeps only in-frame clones and is missing some. The sample contains 55,000 to 85,000 clones, approximately 90% of which appear only once. The source material was CD4+ or CD8+ T cells sorted from blood, sampled in a trial of the OX40 agonist ivuxolimab. Every receptor here comes from an adult with an advanced solid tumor such as melanoma, head and neck, liver or kidney cancer.

The rearrangement joins TRBV7-6 to TRBJ2-1; 12 bases agree with TRBD2. Trimming at V came to 4 bases and at J to 5 bases, leaving 9 bases not matched to a gene. The length of the CDR3 is 17 residues. Germline V gene data show CDR1 as SGHVS and CDR2 as FNYEAQ. The CDR3 nucleotides are TGTGCCAGCAGCTCAGGACTAGCGGGGCCCCTAAACAATGAGCAGTTCTTC. It specifies CASSSGLAGPLNNEQFF. Full variable domain (missing parts from reference TRBV7-6 and TRBJ2-1): GAGVSQSPRYKVTKRGQDVALRCDPISGHVSLYWYRQALGQGPEFLTYFNYEAQQDKSGLPNDRFSAERPEGSISTLTIQRTEQRDSAMYRCASSSGLAGPLNNEQFFGPGTRLTVL.

The J gene is TRBJ2-7, the V gene TRBV14; 11 nucleotides match TRBD2. Per the germline V gene, CDR1 is SGHDN and CDR2 is FVKESK. The CDR3 spans 13 residues. V trimming: 3 bases; J trimming: 6 bases; junction bases outside the gene matches: 1. The CDR3 nucleotides are TGTGCCAGCAGCCACACTAGCGGGAGCGAGCAGTACTTC. This encodes CASSHTSGSEQYF. Variable domain in full (rest from reference TRBV14 and TRBJ2-7): EAGVTQFPSHSVIEKGQTVTLRCDPISGHDNLYWYRRVMGKEIKFLLHFVKESKQDESGMPNNRFLAERTGGTYSTLKVQPAELEDSGVYFCASSHTSGSEQYFGPGTRLTVT.

This clone was observed a single time. The J gene is TRBJ1-5, the V gene TRBV6-1; D perhaps matches TRBD1 (5 bases). The V gene's germline CDR1 is MNHNS and CDR2 SASEGT. The CDR3 loop spans 15 amino acids. V was shortened by 1 base and J by 3 bases, with 10 bases between the two germline ends. The CDR3 sequence: CASSEERGLNQPQHF. CDR3 sequence (DNA): TGTGCCAGCAGTGAAGAGAGGGGCCTCAATCAGCCCCAGCATTTT.

The rearrangement uses TRBV7-8 and TRBJ2-1, with a weak D call TRBD1 (6 bases). Trimming shortened V by 4 bases and J by 3 bases, and 13 bases separated the two germline ends. This CDR3 has 15 amino acids. Germline CDR1 is SGHVS and CDR2 is FQNEAQ. This chain's CDR3 is CASSSDSQNYNEQFF. The CDR3 region has the DNA TGTGCCAGCAGCTCGGACAGTCAGAACTACAATGAGCAGTTCTTC.

The V gene is TRBV19, the J gene TRBJ1-3; TRBD1 might be the D (6 bases). V was cut by 3 bases and J by 2 bases, with 17 bases left in between. This CDR3 is 17 amino acids long. The germline V gene encodes CDR1 LNHDA and CDR2 SQIVND (reference sequence). CDR3 sequence reads: CASSMVGGTPTGNTIYF. Here the CDR3 DNA reads TGTGCCAGTAGTATGGTAGGAGGGACACCTACTGGAAACACCATATATTTT.

The V and J genes are TRBV18 and TRBJ2-7; tentatively, D is TRBD1 (5 bases). Trimming shortened V by 1 base and J by 4 bases, and 11 bases separated the two germline ends. The CDR3 is made up of 14 amino acids. Germline CDR1 is KGHSH and CDR2 is LQKENI. Here the CDR3 DNA reads TGTGCCAGCTCACCACTAGGGGATCTTTACGAGCAGTACTTC. Translated: CASSPLGDLYEQYF.

This clone was observed once. The genes are TRBV10-3 and TRBJ1-1, with a weak D call TRBD1 (5 bases). V was cut by 5 bases and J by 0 bases, with 13 bases left in between. The length of the CDR3 is 15 residues. Germline V CDR1 and CDR2: ENHRY, SYGVKD. The CDR3, as DNA: TGTGCCATCAGTACAGGCCCCACGATGAACACTGAAGCTTTCTTT. Amino acid sequence: CAISTGPTMNTEAFF.

The chain recombines TRBV6-6 with TRBJ1-1; TRBD1 aligns across 9 bases. The junction had 1 base not matched to a gene; V was cut back by 5 bases and J by 3 bases. The length of the CDR3 is 13 residues. The germline gives CDR1 MNHNY, CDR2 SVGAGI (reference sequence). The CDR3 region has the DNA TGTGCCAGCAGTCGGGACAGGGACACTGAAGCTTTCTTT. It codes for CASSRDRDTEAFF.

The sample holds one count of this clone. V is TRBV11-2 and J is TRBJ2-7; D is possibly TRBD1 or TRBD2 (5 bases each). The CDR3 covers 15 residues. V dropped 4 bases and J dropped 2 bases, with 15 bases sitting between them. Germline CDR1 SGHAT, CDR2 FQNNGV. DNA for the CDR3: TGTGCCAGCAGCTATTCGAGCCGGGGCCCCTACGAGCAGTACTTC. Translation gives CASSYSSRGPYEQYF.

CDR3 residues: CASSRDRGTEAFF. As DNA, the CDR3 is TGTGCCAGTAGTAGAGACAGGGGCACTGAAGCTTTCTTT. The chain couples TRBV19 to TRBJ1-1; 8 nucleotides line up with TRBD1. Germline CDR1 and CDR2: LNHDA and SQIVND (reference sequence). J lost 4 bases, V lost 4 bases, and 2 bases had no gene match. This CDR3 is 13 amino acids long. The variable domain in full, completed from reference TRBV19 and TRBJ1-1, reads DGGITQSPKYLFRKEGQNVTLSCEQNLNHDAMYWYRQDPGQGLRLIYYSQIVNDFQKGDIAEGYSVSREKKESFPLTVTSAQKNPTAFYLCASSRDRGTEAFFGQGTRLTVV.

This clone has a single count. The chain combines TRBV5-1 with TRBJ2-1, with a tentative D call TRBD2 (7 bases). Trimming cost V 4 bases and J 6 bases, with 14 bases left between them. CDR1 is SGHRS and CDR2 is YFSETQ in the germline V gene. CDR3 size: 14 residues. In nucleotides, the CDR3 is TGCGCCAGCAGCCCCTACAGGGAGGGCAATGAGCAGTTCTTC. It translates to CASSPYREGNEQFF.

This clone was counted a few times. V and J are TRBV27 and TRBJ1-2; the D gene is possibly TRBD1 (5 bases). Trimming took off 5 bases at V and 0 bases at J, with 19 bases between the two ends. The germline gives CDR1 MNHEY, CDR2 SMNVEV (reference sequence). The CDR3 consists of 17 residues. CDR3 nucleotides: TGTGCCAGCAGTCTAAGCAGGGAACAACTCCCTAACTATGGCTACACCTTC. This translates into CASSLSREQLPNYGYTF.

The sample holds one count of this clone. The chain recombines TRBV19 with TRBJ2-1; D unclear. Trimming left V 3 bases short and J 6 bases short, with 12 bases between. The length of the CDR3 is 14 residues. From germline, CDR1 is LNHDA and CDR2 SQIVND (reference sequence). In nucleotides, the CDR3 is TGTGCCAGTAGTATCCCCTTAGTCTTCAATGAGCAGTTCTTC. Its protein product is CASSIPLVFNEQFF.

The rearrangement links TRBV27 to TRBJ2-3, with TRBD1 matching 11 bases. Looked up from germline, CDR1 is MNHEY and CDR2 is SMNVEV (reference sequence). This CDR3 has 15 residues. V lost 5 bases to trimming and J lost 5 bases; unmatched junction nucleotides: 6. CDR3 sequence reads: CASSQPGQGGDTQYF. For the CDR3, the DNA is TGTGCCAGCAGTCAGCCGGGACAGGGGGGAGATACGCAGTATTTT.

The chain has TRBV29-1 and TRBJ2-7; 11 bases are shared with TRBD2. J lost 6 bases, V lost 4 bases, and 5 bases had no gene match. The CDR3 runs to 13 residues. CDR1 and CDR2 from the germline V gene are SQVTM and ANQGSEA. CDR3 sequence (DNA): TGCAGCGTTGGTGGTAGCGGGAGGGGCGAGCAGTACTTC. It encodes CSVGGSGRGEQYF.

V is TRBV19 and J is TRBJ1-1, with a possible D match to TRBD1 (5 bases). This CDR3 spans 13 amino acids. Germline values: CDR1 LNHDA, CDR2 SQIVND (reference sequence). V lost 10 bases and J 6 bases, leaving 18 bases between the germline ends. The CDR3 sequence: CATHGGSGAEAFF. The CDR3 DNA sequence: TGTGCCACCCACGGGGGGAGTGGGGCTGAAGCTTTCTTT.